Listed below are T cell receptor beta chains from one sample, sequenced in a study of shared clonotypes between healthy human individuals. The assay was immunoSEQ multiplex PCR, and TCRdb's table has in-frame clones only and misses some. The sample holds fewer than 850,000 clones, more than 70% seen once. The specimen was memory CD4+ T cells sorted from blood. Receptor source: a woman in her thirties in good health. Each CDR3 is given with its conserved first and last residue. Each record gives: clone size, V gene, D gene, J gene, CDR3 protein, CDR3 DNA. The D gene is left open where the match is weak. Expanded clones are given a class, and other clones once, few, many or no size at all.

few	TRBV7-6	-	TRBJ2-4	CASSLSGAKNIQYF	TGTGCCAGCAGCTTATCAGGGGCCAAAAACATTCAGTACTTC
-	TRBV9	-	TRBJ2-1	CASSATLNEQFF	TGTGCCAGCAGCGCCACCCTCAATGAGCAGTTCTTC
many	TRBV2	-	TRBJ2-4	CASSYDRSTKNIQYF	TGTGCCAGCAGTTACGACAGGAGTACCAAAAACATTCAGTACTTC
-	TRBV12-2	-	TRBJ2-5	CASRCQSGAGETQYF	TGTGCAAGTCGCTGCCAATCTGGGGCAGGGGAGACCCAGTACTTC
few	TRBV4-2	TRBD2	TRBJ2-7	CASSQGAGVRYEQYF	TGTGCCAGCAGCCAAGGAGCGGGAGTACGGTACGAGCAGTACTTC
-	TRBV28	-	TRBJ2-7	CASSFGRAYEQYF	TGTGCCAGCAGTTTTGGCAGGGCCTACGAGCAGTACTTC
-	TRBV11-2	-	TRBJ2-7	CASSLAMTRSSYEQYF	TGTGCCAGCAGCTTAGCTATGACCCGCAGCTCCTACGAGCAGTACTTC
-	TRBV21-1	-	TRBJ1-5	CASSKVGQLSNQPQHF	TGTGCCAGCAGCAAAGTAGGGCAGCTTAGCAATCAGCCCCAGCATTTT
-	TRBV5-1	-	TRBJ1-3	CASSLDISGNTIYF	TGCGCCAGCAGCTTGGACATTTCTGGAAACACCATATATTTT
-	TRBV11-1	-	TRBJ1-5	CASSLSGDQPQHF	TGTGCCAGCAGCTTGTCCGGGGATCAGCCCCAGCATTTT
-	TRBV6-6	-	TRBJ1-2	CASSQNPGYGYTF	TGTGCCAGCAGCCAAAACCCGGGCTATGGCTACACCTTC
-	TRBV5-1	TRBD2	TRBJ2-7	CASSPGGLAGGSYEQYF	TGCGCCAGCAGCCCCGGTGGTCTAGCGGGAGGGTCCTACGAGCAGTACTTC
-	TRBV2	-	TRBJ2-5	CASREGVQRQETQYF	TGTGCCAGCCGAGAGGGTGTCCAACGACAAGAGACCCAGTACTTC
-	TRBV27	TRBD1	TRBJ2-4	CASGLTGASKNIQYF	TGTGCCAGCGGGTTAACAGGGGCGAGCAAAAACATTCAGTACTTC
-	TRBV7-9	TRBD2	TRBJ2-7	CASSAGTSTSEQYF	TGTGCCAGCAGTGCCGGGACTAGCACTTCCGAGCAGTACTTC
-	TRBV27	-	TRBJ2-3	CASSLLTGTDTQYF	TGTGCCAGCAGTTTATTGACGGGCACAGATACGCAGTATTTT
-	TRBV14	-	TRBJ2-5	CASSQDLVGETQYF	TGTGCCAGCAGCCAAGATCTGGTGGGGGAGACCCAGTACTTC
-	TRBV5-1	TRBD2	TRBJ2-1	CASSLDTSGYNEQFF	TGCGCCAGCAGCTTGGACACTAGCGGCTACAATGAGCAGTTCTTC
-	TRBV6-5	-	TRBJ2-2	CASSSGSAGELFF	TGTGCCAGCAGTTCCGGGAGCGCCGGGGAGCTGTTTTTT
-	TRBV5-1	TRBD1	TRBJ1-1	CASSLRLLRDRGYTEASF	TGCGCCAGCAGCCTTCGCCTCCTCCGGGACAGGGGGTACACTGAAGCTTCCTTT
-	TRBV4-1	-	TRBJ2-5	CASSQDGLAVQETQYF	TGCGCCAGCAGCCAAGATGGGCTAGCAGTCCAAGAGACCCAGTACTTC
-	TRBV4-1	TRBD1	TRBJ1-5	CASSPGLLGGPNQPQHF	TGCGCCAGCAGCCCCGGGTTATTAGGGGGCCCAAATCAGCCCCAGCATTTT
-	TRBV28	TRBD1	TRBJ2-5	CASSIRGRGETQYF	TGTGCCAGCAGTATCAGGGGGCGAGGTGAGACCCAGTACTTC
-	TRBV5-1	-	TRBJ2-3	CASRYGLSSTDTQYF	TGCGCCAGCAGATACGGACTCTCTAGCACAGATACGCAGTATTTT
-	TRBV19	-	TRBJ2-7	CASSITWGAYEQYF	TGTGCCAGTAGTATAACCTGGGGAGCCTACGAGCAGTACTTC
few	TRBV11-2	TRBD1	TRBJ1-1	CASSSSQGARTEAFF	TGTGCCAGCAGCTCCTCTCAGGGGGCGCGGACTGAAGCTTTCTTT
-	TRBV29-1	TRBD2	TRBJ2-7	CSVEDTGGDEQYF	TGCAGCGTTGAAGATACGGGAGGGGACGAGCAGTACTTC
once	TRBV7-9	TRBD1	TRBJ1-1	CASGRTGSNTEAFF	TGTGCCAGCGGCAGGACAGGGAGTAACACTGAAGCTTTCTTT
many	TRBV7-3	TRBD2	TRBJ2-7	CASSLKGLPSYEQYF	TGTGCCAGCAGCTTAAAGGGACTACCATCCTACGAGCAGTACTTC
many	TRBV7-9	TRBD1	TRBJ1-1	CASSFTAAGGTEAFF	TGTGCCAGCAGCTTCACGGCCGCAGGGGGAACTGAAGCTTTCTTT
-	TRBV5-1	-	TRBJ1-4	CASSLHPGTNEKLFF	TGCGCCAGCAGCTTGCATCCTGGAACTAATGAAAAACTGTTTTTT
once	TRBV7-6	TRBD2	TRBJ2-3	CASSALGLAQTDTQYF	TGTGCCAGCAGCGCGCTAGGACTAGCCCAGACAGATACGCAGTATTTT
-	TRBV5-4	TRBD2	TRBJ2-1	CASSFTSGGGSYNEQFF	TGTGCCAGCAGCTTCACTAGCGGGGGGGGCTCCTACAATGAGCAGTTCTTC
-	TRBV11-2	-	TRBJ2-5	CASSLGREETQYF	TGTGCCAGCAGCTTAGGCAGGGAAGAGACCCAGTACTTC
-	TRBV27	-	TRBJ1-1	CASSLKRGRDMNTEAFF	TGTGCCAGCAGTTTAAAGAGGGGCAGGGACATGAACACTGAAGCTTTCTTT
-	TRBV18	TRBD2	TRBJ2-5	CASSPGPGGETQYF	TGTGCCAGCTCACCGGGTCCGGGAGGAGAGACCCAGTACTTC
few	TRBV28	-	TRBJ1-2	CASRSGVGYTF	TGTGCCAGCAGATCAGGGGTTGGCTACACCTTC
few	TRBV27	-	TRBJ1-5	CASSARQLLRNQPQHF	TGTGCCAGCAGTGCGCGACAGCTACTAAGGAATCAGCCCCAGCATTTT
-	TRBV13	TRBD1	TRBJ2-7	CASSLGQGAVYEQYF	TGTGCCAGCAGCTTAGGACAGGGGGCGGTCTACGAGCAGTACTTC
few	TRBV18	-	TRBJ1-1	CASSPRAGDGWAEAFF	TGTGCCAGCTCACCACGGGCAGGGGACGGCTGGGCTGAAGCTTTCTTT
-	TRBV5-1	TRBD1	TRBJ1-4	CASSLGTGEKLFF	TGCGCCAGCAGCCTGGGGACAGGCGAAAAACTGTTTTTT